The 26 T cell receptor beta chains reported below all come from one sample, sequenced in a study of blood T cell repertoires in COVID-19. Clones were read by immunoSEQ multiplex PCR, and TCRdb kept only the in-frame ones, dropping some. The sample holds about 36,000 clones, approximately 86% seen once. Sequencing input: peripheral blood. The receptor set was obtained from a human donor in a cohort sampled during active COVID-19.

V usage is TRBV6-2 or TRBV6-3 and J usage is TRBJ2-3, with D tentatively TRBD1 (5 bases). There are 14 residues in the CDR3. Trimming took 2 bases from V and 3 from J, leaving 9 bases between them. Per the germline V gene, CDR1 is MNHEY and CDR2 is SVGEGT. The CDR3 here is CASSYGQGTDTQYF. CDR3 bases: TGTGCCAGCAGTTACGGTCAGGGTACAGATACGCAGTATTTT.

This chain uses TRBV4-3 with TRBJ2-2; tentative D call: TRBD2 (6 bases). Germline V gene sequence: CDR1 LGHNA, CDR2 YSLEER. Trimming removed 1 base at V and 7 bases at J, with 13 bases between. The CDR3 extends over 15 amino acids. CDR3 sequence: CASSQVGGLGGELFF. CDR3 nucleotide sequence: TGCGCCAGCAGCCAAGTCGGGGGTTTAGGCGGGGAGCTGTTTTTT.

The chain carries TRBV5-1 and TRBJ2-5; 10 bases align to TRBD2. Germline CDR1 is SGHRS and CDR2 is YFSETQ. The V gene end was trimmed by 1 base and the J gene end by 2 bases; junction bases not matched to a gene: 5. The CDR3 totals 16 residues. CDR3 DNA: TGCGCCAGCAGCTTGTCGCTAGCGGGGGTTCAAGAGACCCAGTACTTC. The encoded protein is CASSLSLAGVQETQYF.

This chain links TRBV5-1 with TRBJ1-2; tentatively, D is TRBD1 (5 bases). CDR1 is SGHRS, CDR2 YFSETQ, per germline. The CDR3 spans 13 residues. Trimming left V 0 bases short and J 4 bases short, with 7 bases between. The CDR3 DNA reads TGCGCCAGCAGCTTGGCGGGGGTCTATGGCTACACCTTC. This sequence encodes CASSLAGVYGYTF.

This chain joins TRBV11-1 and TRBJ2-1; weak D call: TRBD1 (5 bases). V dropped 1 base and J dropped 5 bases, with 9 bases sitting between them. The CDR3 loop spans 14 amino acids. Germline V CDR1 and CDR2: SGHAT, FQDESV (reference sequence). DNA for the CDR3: TGTGCCAGCAGCTTAGTTGCAGGGAACAATGAGCAGTTCTTC. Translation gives CASSLVAGNNEQFF.

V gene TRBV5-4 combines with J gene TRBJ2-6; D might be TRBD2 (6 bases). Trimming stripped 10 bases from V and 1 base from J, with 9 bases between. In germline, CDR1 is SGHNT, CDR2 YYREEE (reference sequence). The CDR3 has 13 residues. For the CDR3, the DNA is TGTGCCGGCGGGATTTCTGGGGCCAACGTCCTGACTTTC. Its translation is CAGGISGANVLTF.

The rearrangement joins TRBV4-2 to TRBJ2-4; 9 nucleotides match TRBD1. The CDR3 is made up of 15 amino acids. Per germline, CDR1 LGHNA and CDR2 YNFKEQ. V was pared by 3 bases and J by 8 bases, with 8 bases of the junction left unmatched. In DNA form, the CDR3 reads TGTGCCAGCAGCCAGCCGGGACAGGGACAGGACATTCAGTACTTC. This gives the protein CASSQPGQGQDIQYF.

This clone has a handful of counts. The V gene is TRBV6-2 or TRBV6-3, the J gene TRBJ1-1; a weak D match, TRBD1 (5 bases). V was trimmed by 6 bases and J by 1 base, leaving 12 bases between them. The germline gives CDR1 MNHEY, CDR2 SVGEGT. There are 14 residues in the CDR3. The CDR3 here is CASSLGLTNTEAFF. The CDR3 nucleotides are TGTGCCAGCAGCCTGGGACTGACGAACACTGAAGCTTTCTTT.

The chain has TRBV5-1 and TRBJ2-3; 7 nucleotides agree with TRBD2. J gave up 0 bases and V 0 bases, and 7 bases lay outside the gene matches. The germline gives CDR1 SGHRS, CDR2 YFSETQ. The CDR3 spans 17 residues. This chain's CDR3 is CASSLAHRGVSTDTQYF. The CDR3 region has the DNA TGCGCCAGCAGCTTGGCCCATCGGGGGGTAAGCACAGATACGCAGTATTTT.

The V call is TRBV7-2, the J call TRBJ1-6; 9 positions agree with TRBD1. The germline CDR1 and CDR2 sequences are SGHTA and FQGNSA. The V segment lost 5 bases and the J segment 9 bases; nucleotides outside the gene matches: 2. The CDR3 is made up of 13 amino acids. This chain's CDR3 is CASSRDRASPLHF. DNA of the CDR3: TGTGCCAGCAGCCGGGACAGGGCTTCACCCCTCCACTTT.

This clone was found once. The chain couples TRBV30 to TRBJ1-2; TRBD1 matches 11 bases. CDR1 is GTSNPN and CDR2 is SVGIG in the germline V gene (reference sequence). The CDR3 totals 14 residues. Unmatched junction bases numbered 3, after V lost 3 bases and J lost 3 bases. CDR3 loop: CAWRGQGVDYGYTF. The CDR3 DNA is TGTGCCTGGAGGGGACAGGGGGTGGACTATGGCTACACCTTC.

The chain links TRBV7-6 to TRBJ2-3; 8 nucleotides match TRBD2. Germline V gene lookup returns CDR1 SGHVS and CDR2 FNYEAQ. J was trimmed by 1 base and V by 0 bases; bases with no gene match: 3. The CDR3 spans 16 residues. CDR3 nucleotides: TGTGCCAGCAGCTTAGCGTCGGGACTAGGCACAGATACGCAGTATTTT. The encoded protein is CASSLASGLGTDTQYF.

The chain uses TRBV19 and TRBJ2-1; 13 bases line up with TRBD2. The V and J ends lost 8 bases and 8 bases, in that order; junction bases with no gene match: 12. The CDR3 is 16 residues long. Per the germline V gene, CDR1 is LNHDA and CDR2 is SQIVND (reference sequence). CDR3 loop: CASLGTSGATTDEQFF. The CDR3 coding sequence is TGTGCCAGTCTCGGGACTAGCGGGGCAACGACCGATGAGCAGTTCTTC. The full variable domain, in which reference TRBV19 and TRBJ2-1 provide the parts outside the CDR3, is DGGITQSPKYLFRKEGQNVTLSCEQNLNHDAMYWYRQDPGQGLRLIYYSQIVNDFQKGDIAEGYSVSREKKESFPLTVTSAQKNPTAFYLCASLGTSGATTDEQFFGPGTRLTVL.

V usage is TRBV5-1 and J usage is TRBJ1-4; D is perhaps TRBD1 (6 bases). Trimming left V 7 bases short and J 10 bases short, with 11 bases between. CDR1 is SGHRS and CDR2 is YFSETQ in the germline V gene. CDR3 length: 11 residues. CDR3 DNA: TGCGCCAGCCGGGAAGGGGGAAAACTGTTTTTT. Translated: CASREGGKLFF.

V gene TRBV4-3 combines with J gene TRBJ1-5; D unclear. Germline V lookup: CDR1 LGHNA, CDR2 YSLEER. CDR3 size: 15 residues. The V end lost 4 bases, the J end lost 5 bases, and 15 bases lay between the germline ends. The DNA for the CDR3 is TGCGCCAGCAGCCGTAACAGCCGAAATGATCAGCCCCAGCATTTT. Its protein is CASSRNSRNDQPQHF.

The CDR3 sequence: CASSVEAGGHTGELFF. The CDR3, as DNA: TGTGCCAGCAGCGTAGAGGCAGGGGGCCACACCGGGGAGCTGTTTTTT. V usage is TRBV9 and J usage is TRBJ2-2; 8 nucleotides line up with TRBD1. Germline-derived CDR1 and CDR2 are SGDLS and YYNGEE. The CDR3 contains 16 residues. V lost 0 bases, J lost 3 bases, and 4 bases stayed unmatched.

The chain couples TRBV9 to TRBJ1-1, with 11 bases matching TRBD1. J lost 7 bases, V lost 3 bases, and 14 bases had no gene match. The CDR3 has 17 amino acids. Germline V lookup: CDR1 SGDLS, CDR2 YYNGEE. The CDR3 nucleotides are TGTGCCAGCAGCGAGCCGGGACAGGGGGGGCCGAGGGATGAAGCTTTCTTT. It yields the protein CASSEPGQGGPRDEAFF.

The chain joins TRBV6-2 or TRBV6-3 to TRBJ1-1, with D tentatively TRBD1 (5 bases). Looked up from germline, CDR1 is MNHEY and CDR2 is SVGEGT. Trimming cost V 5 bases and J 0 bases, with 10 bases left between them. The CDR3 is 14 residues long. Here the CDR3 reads CASSGGVMNTEAFF. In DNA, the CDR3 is TGTGCCAGCAGTGGAGGGGTAATGAACACTGAAGCTTTCTTT.

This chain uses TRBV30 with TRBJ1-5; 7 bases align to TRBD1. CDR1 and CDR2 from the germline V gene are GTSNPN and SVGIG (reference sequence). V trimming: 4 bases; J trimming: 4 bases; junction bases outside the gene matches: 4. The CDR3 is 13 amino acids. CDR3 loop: CAWKTGLNQPQHF. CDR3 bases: TGTGCCTGGAAGACAGGGCTTAATCAGCCCCAGCATTTT. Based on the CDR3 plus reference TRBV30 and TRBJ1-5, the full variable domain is SQTIHQWPATLVQPVGSPLSLECTVEGTSNPNLYWYRQAAGRGLQLLFYSVGIGQISSEVPQNLSASRPQDRQFILSSKKLLLSDSGFYLCAWKTGLNQPQHFGDGTRLSIL.

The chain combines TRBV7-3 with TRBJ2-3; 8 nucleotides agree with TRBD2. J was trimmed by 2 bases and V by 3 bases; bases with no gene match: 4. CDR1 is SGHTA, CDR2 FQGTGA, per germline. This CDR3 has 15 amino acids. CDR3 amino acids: CASSLSGGLTDTQYF. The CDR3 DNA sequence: TGTGCCAGCAGCTTGAGCGGGGGTCTCACAGATACGCAGTATTTT.

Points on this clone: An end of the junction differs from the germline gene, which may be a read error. Here the CDR3 reads CASSSSVATNEKLFF. CDR3 in DNA: TGTGCTAGCAGCTCAAGCGTGGCAACTAATGAAAAACTGTTTTTT. The V gene is TRBV7-7, the J gene TRBJ1-4; D unclear. Per germline, CDR1 SSHAT and CDR2 FNYEAQ (reference sequence). The CDR3 has 15 amino acids.

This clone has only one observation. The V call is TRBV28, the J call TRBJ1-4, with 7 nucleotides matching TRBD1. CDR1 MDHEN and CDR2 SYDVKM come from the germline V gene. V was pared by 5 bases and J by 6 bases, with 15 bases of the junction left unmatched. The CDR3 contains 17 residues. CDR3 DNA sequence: TGTGCCAGCAGTAGTATAACTACAGGGGTGGTACATGAAAAACTGTTTTTT. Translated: CASSSITTGVVHEKLFF.

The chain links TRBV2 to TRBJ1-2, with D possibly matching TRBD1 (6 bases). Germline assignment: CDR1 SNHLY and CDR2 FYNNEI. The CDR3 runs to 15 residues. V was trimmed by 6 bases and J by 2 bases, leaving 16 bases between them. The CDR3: CASRGVQGLNYGYTF. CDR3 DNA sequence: TGTGCCAGCAGGGGGGTACAGGGTTTGAACTATGGCTACACCTTC.

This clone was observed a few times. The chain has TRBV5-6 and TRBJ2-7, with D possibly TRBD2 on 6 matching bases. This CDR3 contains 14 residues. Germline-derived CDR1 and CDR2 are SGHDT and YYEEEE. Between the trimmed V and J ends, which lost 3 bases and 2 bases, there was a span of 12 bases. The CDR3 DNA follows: TGTGCCAGCAGCTCGGGACTCTCCCCCTACGAGCAGTACTTC. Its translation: CASSSGLSPYEQYF.

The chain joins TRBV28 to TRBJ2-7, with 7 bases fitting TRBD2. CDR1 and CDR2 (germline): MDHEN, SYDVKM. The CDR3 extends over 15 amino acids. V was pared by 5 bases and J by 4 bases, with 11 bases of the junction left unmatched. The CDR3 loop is CASSVPAGNRYEQYF. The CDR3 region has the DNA TGTGCCAGCAGTGTGCCAGCGGGAAATAGGTACGAGCAGTACTTC.

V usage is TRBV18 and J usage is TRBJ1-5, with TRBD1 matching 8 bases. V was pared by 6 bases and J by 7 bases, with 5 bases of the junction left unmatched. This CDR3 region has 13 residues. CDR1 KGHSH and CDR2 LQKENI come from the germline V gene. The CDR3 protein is CASSQGAGQPQHF. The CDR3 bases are TGTGCCAGCTCCCAGGGGGCCGGACAGCCCCAGCATTTT.